Sequencing of this T cell receptor beta chain was carried out in a study of blood T cells in healthy people across ages. As for this clonotype: Its antigen is unknown.

With a J-beta primer mix and a sample-barcoded 5' primer, a second PCR ran about 7 to 12 cycles. With 12 random nucleotides, a template-switch adaptor tagged each individual cDNA molecule. MiXCR, run by TCRdb on the 5' RACE reads, gives a single entry per CDR3 protein. The top ten hold roughly a fifth of the sample, which has hundreds of thousands of distinct CDR3 sequences, about 20% seen once. Findings and limits, study-wide: Greater diversity and more naive CD4+ cells were seen in long-lived donors than in aged donors.

This receptor was taken from a man between 65 and 79 years old in good health. The sequencing sample was made of blood.

CDR3 bases: TGTGCCAGCAGCTTAGCGGATAAGTTGGAGCAGTTCTTC. Translated: CASSLADKLEQFF. The chain recombines TRBV7-8 with TRBJ2-1; D uncertain. In germline, CDR1 is SGHVS, CDR2 FQNEAQ. V lost 0 bases and J 10 bases, leaving 10 bases between the germline ends. This CDR3 is 13 amino acids long.